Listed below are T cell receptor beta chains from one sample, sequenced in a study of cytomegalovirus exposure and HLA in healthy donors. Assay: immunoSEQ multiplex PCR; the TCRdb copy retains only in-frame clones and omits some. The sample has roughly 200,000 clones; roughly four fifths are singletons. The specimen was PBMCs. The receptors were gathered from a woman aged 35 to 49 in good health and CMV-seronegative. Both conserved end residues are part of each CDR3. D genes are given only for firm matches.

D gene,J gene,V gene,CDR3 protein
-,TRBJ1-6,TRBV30,CAWMGGNNSPLHF
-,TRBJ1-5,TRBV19,CASTPDRTNQPQHF
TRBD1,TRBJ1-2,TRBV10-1,CASSGQGGYGYTF
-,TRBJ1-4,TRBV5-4,CASADSSNEKLFF
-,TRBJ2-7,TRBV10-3,CAISDLGTFPNYEQYF
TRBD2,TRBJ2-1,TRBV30,CAWSVFSLAGGPGESNEQFF
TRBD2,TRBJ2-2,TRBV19,CASSMAPSGGAGELFF
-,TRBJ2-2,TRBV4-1,CASSPQSVLLPGELFF
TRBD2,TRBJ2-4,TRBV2,CASRARGGGANIQYF
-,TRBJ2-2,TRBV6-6,CASSALTGITGELFF
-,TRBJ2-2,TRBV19,CASSLIENTGELFF
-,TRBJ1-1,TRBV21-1,CASSNTGLRQVVTEAFF
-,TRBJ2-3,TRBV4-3,CASSLERLADATDTQYF
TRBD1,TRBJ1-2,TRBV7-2,CASSPVRQGGYGYTF
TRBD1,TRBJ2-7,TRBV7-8,CASSQPGTGFYEQYF
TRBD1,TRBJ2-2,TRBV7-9,CASSSAGGYPGELFF
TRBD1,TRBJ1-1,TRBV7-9,CASSRQGGSTEAFF
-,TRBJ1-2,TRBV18,CASSPQTGPYGYTF
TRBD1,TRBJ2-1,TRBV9,CASSPTAGGGYEQFF
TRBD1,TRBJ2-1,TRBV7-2,CASSWRQGNEQFF
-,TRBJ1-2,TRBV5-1,CASSPDGDAAWSCTF
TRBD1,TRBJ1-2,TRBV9,CASSVDPRDRGPSGYTF
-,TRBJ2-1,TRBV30,CAWNEGRGQQFF
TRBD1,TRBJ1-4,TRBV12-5,CASGLGRQGLEKLFF
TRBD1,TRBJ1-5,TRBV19,CASSIDRVHQPQHF
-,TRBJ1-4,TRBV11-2,CASSFSAGSQKLFF
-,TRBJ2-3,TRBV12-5,CASASTVSDTQYF
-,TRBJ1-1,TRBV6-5,CASSAILSNTEAFF
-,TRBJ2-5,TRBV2,CASSVHRQETQYF
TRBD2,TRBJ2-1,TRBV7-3,CASSSGRGTYNEQFF
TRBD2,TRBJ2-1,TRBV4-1,CASSQRLAGGNEQFF
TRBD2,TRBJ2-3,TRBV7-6,CASSRGPTSGLTDTQYF
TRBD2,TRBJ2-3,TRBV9,CASSERGLADTQYF
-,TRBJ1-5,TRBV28,CASSFYNQPQHF
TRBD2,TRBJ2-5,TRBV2,CASSEALAGGSQETQYF
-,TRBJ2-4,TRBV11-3,CASSPQLAKNIQYF
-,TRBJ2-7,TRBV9,CASSPDRLVLDEQYF
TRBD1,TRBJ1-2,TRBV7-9,CASSFDRDGYTF
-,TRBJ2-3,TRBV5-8,CASSLPGDTQYF
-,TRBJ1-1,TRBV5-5,CASSLLYRNTEAFF
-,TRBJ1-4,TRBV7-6,CASSPRGRGADEKLFF